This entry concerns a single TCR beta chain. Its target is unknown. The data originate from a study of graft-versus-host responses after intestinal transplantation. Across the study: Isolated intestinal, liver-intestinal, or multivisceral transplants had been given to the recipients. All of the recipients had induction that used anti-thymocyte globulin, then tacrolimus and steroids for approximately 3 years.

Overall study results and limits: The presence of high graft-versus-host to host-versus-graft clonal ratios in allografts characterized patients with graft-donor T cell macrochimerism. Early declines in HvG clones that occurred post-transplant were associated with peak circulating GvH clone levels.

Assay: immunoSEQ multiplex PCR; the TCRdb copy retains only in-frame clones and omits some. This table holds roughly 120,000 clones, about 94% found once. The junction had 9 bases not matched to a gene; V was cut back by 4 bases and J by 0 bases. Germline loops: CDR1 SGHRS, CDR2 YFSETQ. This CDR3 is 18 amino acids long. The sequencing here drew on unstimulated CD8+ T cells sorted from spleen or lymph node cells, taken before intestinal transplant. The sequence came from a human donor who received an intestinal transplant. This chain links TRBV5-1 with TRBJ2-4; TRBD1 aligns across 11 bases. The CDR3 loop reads CASSRTGGKKVAKNIQYF. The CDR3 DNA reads TGCGCCAGCAGCCGGACAGGGGGCAAAAAAGTAGCCAAAAACATTCAGTACTTC.